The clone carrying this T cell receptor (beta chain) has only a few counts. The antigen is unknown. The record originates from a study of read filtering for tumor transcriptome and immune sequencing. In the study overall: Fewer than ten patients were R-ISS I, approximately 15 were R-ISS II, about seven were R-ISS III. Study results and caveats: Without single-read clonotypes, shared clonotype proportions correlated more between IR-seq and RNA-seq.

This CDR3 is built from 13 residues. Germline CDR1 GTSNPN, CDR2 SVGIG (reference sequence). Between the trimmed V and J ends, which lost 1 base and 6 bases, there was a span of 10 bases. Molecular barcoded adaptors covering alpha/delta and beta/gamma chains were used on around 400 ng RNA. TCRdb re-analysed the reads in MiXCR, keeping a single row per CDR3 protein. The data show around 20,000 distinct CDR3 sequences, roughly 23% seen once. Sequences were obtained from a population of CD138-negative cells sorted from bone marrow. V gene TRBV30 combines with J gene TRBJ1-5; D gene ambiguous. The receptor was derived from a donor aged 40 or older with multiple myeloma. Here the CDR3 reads CAWSAPHRQPQHF. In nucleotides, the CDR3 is TGTGCCTGGAGTGCCCCCCATCGTCAGCCCCAGCATTTT.